The 13 T cell receptor beta chains below all came from one sample that was sequenced in a study of beta chain features in type 1 diabetes. The entirety of the isolated RNA underwent reverse transcription, so expressed TCRB transcripts were sequenced. The protocol was immunoSEQ multiplex PCR, while the TCRdb copy is restricted to in-frame clones and leaves out a portion. This table holds over 300,000 clones, 6.5% to 10% found once. The specimen sequenced was central memory CD4+ T cells from blood. The source of these receptors is a woman aged 18 to 35 in good health.

This clone was seen a few times. The rearrangement links TRBV4-1 to TRBJ1-1; no definite D call. V lost 2 bases to trimming and J lost 6 bases, with 16 bases between them. This CDR3 region has 15 residues. Germline CDR1 MGHRA, CDR2 YSYEKL. CDR3 in amino acids: CASSQFGLGNPEAFF. DNA for the CDR3: TGCGCCAGCAGCCAATTCGGGTTAGGGAATCCTGAAGCTTTCTTT.

This clone was seen a few times. CDR3 residues: CASSQDSGGYTEAFF. The CDR3 DNA sequence: TGTGCCAGCAGCCAAGATAGCGGGGGCTACACTGAAGCTTTCTTT. The chain has TRBV4-2 and TRBJ1-1; D is possibly TRBD1 (6 bases). This CDR3 is built from 15 residues. The V gene lost 0 bases and the J gene lost 3 bases, with 11 bases spanning the gap. Germline CDR1 LGHNA, CDR2 YNFKEQ.

In this sample, this clone turned up a few times. The rearrangement joins TRBV29-1 to TRBJ2-1, with D possibly matching TRBD2 (6 bases). Germline loops: CDR1 SQVTM, CDR2 ANQGSEA. V was cut by 3 bases and J by 0 bases, with 21 bases left in between. This CDR3 contains 18 residues. In DNA form, the CDR3 reads TGCAGCGTTGATGGGGCGGGACCAATCCACCCCTCCTACAATGAGCAGTTCTTC. Amino acid sequence: CSVDGAGPIHPSYNEQFF.

The DNA of the CDR3 is TGTGCCAGCAGCTCGGACACTCAGGGGGGACCCAGGTACTTC. It translates to CASSSDTQGGPRYF. The chain combines TRBV7-2 with TRBJ2-7; tentatively, D is TRBD1 (7 bases). The CDR3 has 14 residues. The V end was cut by 4 bases, the J end by 12 bases, with 22 bases between. CDR1 SGHTA and CDR2 FQGNSA come from the germline V gene.

This clone came up a few times. This chain joins TRBV11-2 and TRBJ2-1; D remains unclear. This CDR3 is 14 amino acids long. Germline CDR1 and CDR2: SGHAT and FQNNGV. V lost 1 base and J 7 bases, leaving 11 bases between the germline ends. DNA for the CDR3: TGTGCCAGCAGCTTAGCCGGTTTCGAAAATGAGCAGTTCTTC. It is translated as CASSLAGFENEQFF.

As for this clone: At the DNA level, this CDR3 is encoded by other sequences in the same sample as well. This chain connects TRBV29-1 to TRBJ2-1; no clear D gene. CDR1 is SQVTM, CDR2 ANQGSEA, per germline. V was shortened by 4 bases and J by 7 bases, with 8 bases between the two germline ends. The CDR3 sequence is 11 residues long. CDR3: CSVGRSNEQFF. CDR3 nucleotides: TGCAGCGTTGGGCGGTCAAATGAGCAGTTCTTC.

This clone was seen at least ten times. This chain links TRBV20-1 with TRBJ1-1; unclear D gene. CDR1 is DFQATT, CDR2 SNEGSKA, per germline (reference sequence). Trimming pared 1 base from V and 0 bases from J, leaving 0 bases between. The CDR3 loop spans 11 amino acids. The CDR3 reads CSARVNTEAFF. The CDR3 DNA follows: TGCAGTGCTAGAGTGAACACTGAAGCTTTCTTT.

Concerning this clone: The same CDR3 can be traced to other DNA sequences in this sample. This chain links TRBV29-1 with TRBJ1-2; no clear D gene. The germline V gene has CDR1 SQVTM and CDR2 ANQGSEA. CDR3 length: 11 residues. V was clipped by 6 bases and J by 5 bases, with 10 bases between them. CDR3 in amino acids: CSVSDGYGYTF. The CDR3 bases are TGCAGCGTCAGCGATGGGTATGGCTACACCTTC. The full variable domain, with the rest looked up from reference TRBV29-1 and TRBJ1-2, is SAVISQKPSRDICQRGTSLTIQCQVDSQVTMMFWYRQQPGQSLTLIATANQGSEATYESGFVIDKFPISRPNLTFSTLTVSNMSPEDSSIYLCSVSDGYGYTFGSGTRLTVV.

This clone has a handful of counts. The chain recombines TRBV28 with TRBJ2-7, with a weak D call TRBD1 (6 bases). The CDR3 is made up of 13 amino acids. The germline V gene has CDR1 MDHEN and CDR2 SYDVKM. Trimming took off 6 bases at V and 0 bases at J, with 9 bases between the two ends. CDR3 sequence reads: CASSQGNSYEQYF. CDR3 DNA: TGTGCCAGCAGCCAGGGGAACTCCTACGAGCAGTACTTC. Complete variable domain (other parts from reference TRBV28 and TRBJ2-7): DVKVTQSSRYLVKRTGEKVFLECVQDMDHENMFWYRQDPGLGLRLIYFSYDVKMKEKGDIPEGYSVSREKKERFSLILESASTNQTSMYLCASSQGNSYEQYFGPGTRLTVT.

This clone was seen many times. This chain joins TRBV10-3 and TRBJ2-5; D gene uncertain. Germline CDR1 reads ENHRY; CDR2 reads SYGVKD. Trimming took off 3 bases at V and 2 bases at J, with 4 bases between the two ends. CDR3 length: 12 residues. The CDR3 is CAISDQQETQYF. CDR3 sequence (DNA): TGTGCCATCAGTGATCAGCAAGAGACCCAGTACTTC.

This clone was picked up a small number of times. The chain recombines TRBV7-3 with TRBJ2-1; possible D gene TRBD2, 6 bases. CDR3 length: 18 amino acids. Germline V CDR1 and CDR2: SGHTA, FQGTGA. V was clipped by 4 bases and J by 0 bases, with 19 bases between them. The CDR3 is CASSSTGVSPSSYNEQFF. CDR3 nucleotides: TGTGCCAGCAGCTCAACGGGAGTCTCCCCCAGCTCCTACAATGAGCAGTTCTTC.

The sample holds many counts of this clone. This sequence joins TRBV5-1 and TRBJ2-5; 7 bases match TRBD1. Per germline, CDR1 SGHRS and CDR2 YFSETQ. V lost 4 bases, J lost 2 bases, and 5 bases stayed unmatched. CDR3 length: 14 amino acids. The CDR3 DNA reads TGCGCCAGCAGCCCAGTGGGACAGCAAGAGACCCAGTACTTC. It encodes CASSPVGQQETQYF.

The rearrangement joins TRBV2 to TRBJ2-1, with D perhaps being TRBD1 or TRBD2 (5 bases each). The germline CDR1 and CDR2 sequences are SNHLY and FYNNEI. Trimming shortened V by 7 bases and J by 5 bases, and 15 bases separated the two germline ends. This CDR3 is 14 amino acids long. CDR3: CASMWDGTNNEQFF. The CDR3 coding sequence is TGTGCCAGCATGTGGGACGGTACTAACAATGAGCAGTTCTTC. Based on the CDR3 plus reference TRBV2 and TRBJ2-1, the full variable domain is EPEVTQTPSHQVTQMGQEVILRCVPISNHLYFYWYRQILGQKVEFLVSFYNNEISEKSEIFDDQFSVERPDGSNFTLKIRSTKLEDSAMYFCASMWDGTNNEQFFGPGTRLTVL.